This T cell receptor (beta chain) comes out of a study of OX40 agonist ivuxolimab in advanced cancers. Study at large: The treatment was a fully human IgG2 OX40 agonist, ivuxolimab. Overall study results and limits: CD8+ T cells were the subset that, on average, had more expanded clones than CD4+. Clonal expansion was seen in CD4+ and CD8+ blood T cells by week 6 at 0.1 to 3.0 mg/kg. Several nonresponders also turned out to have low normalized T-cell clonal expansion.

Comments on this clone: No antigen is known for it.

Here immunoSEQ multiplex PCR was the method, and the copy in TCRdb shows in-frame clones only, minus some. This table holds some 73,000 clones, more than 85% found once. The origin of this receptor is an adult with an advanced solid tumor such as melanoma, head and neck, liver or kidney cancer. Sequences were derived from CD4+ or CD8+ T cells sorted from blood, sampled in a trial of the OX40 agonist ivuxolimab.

This chain's CDR3 is CAWSVRGNTGELFF. CDR3 coding DNA: TGTGCCTGGAGTGTACGGGGCAACACCGGGGAGCTGTTTTTT. This chain connects TRBV30 to TRBJ2-2, with D perhaps assigned TRBD1 or TRBD2 (5 bases each). The CDR3 loop spans 14 amino acids. CDR1 is GTSNPN, CDR2 SVGIG, per germline (reference sequence). With 0 bases removed from V and 2 bases from J, the gap between germline ends came to 7 bases.